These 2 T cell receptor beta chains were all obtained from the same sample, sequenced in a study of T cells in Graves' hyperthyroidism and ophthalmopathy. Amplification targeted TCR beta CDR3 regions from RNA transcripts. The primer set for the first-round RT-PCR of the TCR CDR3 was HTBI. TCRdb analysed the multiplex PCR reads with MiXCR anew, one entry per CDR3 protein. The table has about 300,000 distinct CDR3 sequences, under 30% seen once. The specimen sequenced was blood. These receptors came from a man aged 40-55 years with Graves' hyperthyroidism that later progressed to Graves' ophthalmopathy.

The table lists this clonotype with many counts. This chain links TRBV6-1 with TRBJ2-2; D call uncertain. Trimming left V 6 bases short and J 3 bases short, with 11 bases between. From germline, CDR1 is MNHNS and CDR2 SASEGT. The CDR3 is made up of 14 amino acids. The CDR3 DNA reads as TGTGCCAGCAGAGACGGGTGGGACACCGGGGAGCTGTTTTTT. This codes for CASRDGWDTGELFF.

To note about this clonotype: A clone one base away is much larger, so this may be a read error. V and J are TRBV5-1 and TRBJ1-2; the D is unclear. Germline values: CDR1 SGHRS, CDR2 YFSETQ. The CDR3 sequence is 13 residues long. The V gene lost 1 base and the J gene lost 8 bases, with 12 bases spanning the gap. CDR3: CASSLPGISGYTF. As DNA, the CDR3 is TGCGCCAGCAGCTTGCCGGGGATCAGCGGCTACACCTTC.